A selection of T cell receptor beta chains follows, all from one sample in a study of cytomegalovirus exposure and HLA in healthy donors. TCRdb's table, derived via immunoSEQ multiplex PCR, lists solely in-frame clones and lacks some. The sample has over 150,000 clones, 82% seen once. Sequencing input: PBMCs. These receptors were taken from a boy between 2 and 10 years old in good health and CMV-seronegative. Each CDR3 is given with its conserved first and last residue. D genes are given only for firm matches.

V: TRBV18
D: TRBD1
J: TRBJ1-5
DNA: TGTGCCAGCTCATCTGGGACAGGGGAGCAGCCCCAGCATTTT
CDR3: CASSSGTGEQPQHF

V: TRBV9
D: -
J: TRBJ2-1
DNA: TGTGCCAGCAGCCCCCGAGGCGGGGCCTACAATGAGCAGTTCTTC
CDR3: CASSPRGGAYNEQFF

V: TRBV5-4
D: -
J: TRBJ2-5
DNA: TGTGCCAGCAGCTTGTCGGGGGAGACCCAGTACTTC
CDR3: CASSLSGETQYF

V: TRBV6-5
D: TRBD1
J: TRBJ2-7
DNA: TGTGCCAGCAGTTACTCTGGCCAGGGGGAATACTTC
CDR3: CASSYSGQGEYF

V: TRBV7-6
D: TRBD2
J: TRBJ2-7
DNA: TGTGCCAGCAGCCCTTGGCTAGCGGGGGGGCCGCGGGAGCAGTACTTC
CDR3: CASSPWLAGGPREQYF

V: TRBV23-1
D: TRBD1
J: TRBJ1-5
DNA: TGCGCCAGCAGTCCCCAGGGGGCGCCGAGGCGGAGCCAGCCCCAGCATTTT
CDR3: CASSPQGAPRRSQPQHF

V: TRBV27
D: -
J: TRBJ1-1
DNA: TGTGCCAGCAGTTATACGGTGAACACTGAAGCTTTCTTT
CDR3: CASSYTVNTEAFF

V: TRBV13
D: -
J: TRBJ2-7
DNA: TGTGCCAGCAGCGGGAGACTAACAGGGGAGGCCCCCTACGAGCAGTACTTC
CDR3: CASSGRLTGEAPYEQYF

V: TRBV7-2
D: TRBD2
J: TRBJ2-3
DNA: TGTGCCAGCAGCTACGGGGGACTAGCGGGTACAGATACGCAGTATTTT
CDR3: CASSYGGLAGTDTQYF

V: TRBV29-1
D: -
J: TRBJ2-1
DNA: TGCAGCGTTCGGGTGTCCTCCTACAATGAGCAGTTCTTC
CDR3: CSVRVSSYNEQFF